This TCR beta chain was sequenced in a study of T cell repertoires in cytomegalovirus infection. Looking at the study overall: An indication of both CMV infection and matching HLA type came from public TCR beta signatures.

Germline V gene lookup returns CDR1 WNHNN and CDR2 SYGVQD (reference sequence). CDR3 length equals 13 residues. The V and J ends lost 3 bases and 10 bases respectively, with 10 bases between them. Study-wide results and caveats: CMV-specific TCR beta clonotypes restricted by HLA-C were the ones dominating the ex vivo response.

Each CDR3 protein gets one entry after TCRdb re-called the reads with MiXCR. The data hold around 740,000 distinct CDR3 sequences, with 35% to 40% observed a single time. Comment on this clonotype: Its target is unknown.

V and J are TRBV10-1 and TRBJ1-6; D is unclear. The receptor's source is a human donor in good health (CMV status not recorded). Some clones in this sample may be carry-over from other donors' samples. Input material: PBMCs. DNA for the CDR3: TGCGCCAGCAGTGACGGCAGAGGATCACCCCTCCACTTT. This codes for CASSDGRGSPLHF.